A single sample gave rise to the 19 T cell receptor beta chains below, sequenced in a study of T-cell memory formation after mild COVID-19 (dated by TCRdb to 2020 to 2023). Receptor amplification or capture employed 5' RACE. TCRdb lists the instrument as Illumina NovaSeq 6000. TCRdb handled the public reads itself, with Q25 trimming in fastp and clone calling in MiXCR, and kept productive beta chains. One record per CDR3 amino acid sequence lists the most common genes and DNA. This sample gives around 410,000 distinct CDR3 sequences in total; more than 20% of them show up just once. Around 13% of the sample is taken by the ten largest. The sequenced material came from PBMCs or a T cell subset sorted from them (not recorded which). These receptors came from an adult woman who had mild COVID-19 (a few samples of this study predate the infection). The sample titles of this study are shuffled in the database, so cell type and time point are left out; the donor was told from shared clones.

V is TRBV12-3 or TRBV12-4 and J is TRBJ2-7; a weak D match, TRBD1 (6 bases). The V and J ends lost 5 bases and 4 bases respectively, with 18 bases between them. There are 15 residues in the CDR3. Written as DNA, the CDR3 is TGTGCCAGCAGTATATCCGGGACAAGGATTTACGAGCAGTACTTC. This encodes CASSISGTRIYEQYF.

The rearrangement joins TRBV29-1 to TRBJ2-3, with D unresolved. CDR3 length: 13 amino acids. Between the trimmed V and J ends, which lost 4 bases and 2 bases, there was a span of 10 bases. CDR1 SQVTM and CDR2 ANQGSEA come from the germline V gene. CDR3 in DNA: TGCAGCGTTGGTGGGGTAGTCACAGATACGCAGTATTTT. It codes for CSVGGVVTDTQYF.

The chain has TRBV7-2 and TRBJ2-7; no clear D. Germline assignment: CDR1 SGHTA and CDR2 FQGNSA. Trimming cost V 2 bases and J 3 bases, with 32 bases left between them. This CDR3 has 21 residues. CDR3 amino acids: CASSLLFLGIGELSPLYEQYF. CDR3 nucleotide sequence: TGTGCCAGCAGCTTATTGTTCCTGGGAATAGGCGAGCTATCCCCCCTCTACGAGCAGTACTTC. Based on the CDR3 plus reference TRBV7-2 and TRBJ2-7, the full variable domain is GAGVSQSPSNKVTEKGKDVELRCDPISGHTALYWYRQSLGQGLEFLIYFQGNSAPDKSGLPSDRFSAERTGGSVSTLTIQRTQQEDSAVYLCASSLLFLGIGELSPLYEQYFGPGTRLTVT.

This clonotype was seen only a few times. The chain recombines TRBV29-1 with TRBJ1-1; no firm D call. From germline, CDR1 is SQVTM and CDR2 ANQGSEA. V was cut by 2 bases and J by 0 bases, with 7 bases left in between. The CDR3 is made up of 13 amino acids. The chain's CDR3 is CSVERVVNTEAFF. For the CDR3, the DNA is TGCAGCGTTGAAAGGGTAGTGAACACTGAAGCTTTCTTT.

The chain carries TRBV29-1 and TRBJ2-3; 11 nucleotides match TRBD2. The J segment lost 3 bases and the V segment lost 4 bases, leaving 3 bases of the junction unmatched. This CDR3 has 14 amino acids. In germline, CDR1 is SQVTM, CDR2 ANQGSEA. CDR3 residues: CSVVTSGSTDTQYF. CDR3 nucleotides: TGCAGCGTTGTCACTAGCGGGAGTACAGATACGCAGTATTTT.

This clonotype was detected a few times. J is TRBJ2-3 and V is TRBV3-1; D is uncertain. The ends were cut back, 2 bases at V and 7 bases at J, with 4 bases in the middle. Germline values: CDR1 LGHDT, CDR2 YNNKEL (reference sequence). The length of the CDR3 is 11 residues. The CDR3 bases are TGTGCCAGCAGCCAAATCAATACGCAGTATTTT. Protein: CASSQINTQYF.

This clonotype was detected only a few times. It may be a read error: a sequence one base away is much more abundant. In nucleotides, the CDR3 is TGTGCCAGCAGCTTCGGGGGCACCACAGATACGCAGTATTTT. Translation: CASSFGGTTDTQYF. V usage is TRBV7-2 and J usage is TRBJ2-3, with D possibly being TRBD1 or TRBD2 (6 bases each). Germline V lookup: CDR1 SGHTA, CDR2 FQGNSA. V was cut by 3 bases and J by 2 bases, with 9 bases left in between. The CDR3 extends over 14 amino acids.

The genes are TRBV20-1 and TRBJ2-1; TRBD2 matches at 7 bases. V dropped 5 bases and J dropped 9; count of bases not matched to a gene: 4. The V gene's germline CDR1 is DFQATT and CDR2 SNEGSKA (reference sequence). This CDR3 has 11 amino acids. CDR3: CSAGTNREQFF. The DNA of the CDR3 is TGCAGTGCTGGGACTAACCGTGAGCAGTTCTTC.

This clonotype was counted a few times. The gene calls are TRBV4-1 and TRBJ2-7; 11 positions match TRBD1. The CDR3 totals 13 residues. Germline CDR1 and CDR2: MGHRA and YSYEKL. J was trimmed by 7 bases and V by 8 bases; bases with no gene match: 7. CDR3: CASVGQGAGEQYF. Written as DNA, the CDR3 is TGCGCCAGCGTAGGACAGGGGGCTGGAGAGCAGTACTTC.

This clonotype was seen a few times. V gene TRBV12-3 or TRBV12-4 combines with J gene TRBJ1-1; D not resolved. The CDR3 sequence is 15 residues long. With 3 bases removed from V and 0 bases from J, the gap between germline ends came to 11 bases. The CDR3 coding sequence is TGTGCCAGCAGTTTGGGTGGGAACCTGAACACTGAAGCTTTCTTT. Translating gives CASSLGGNLNTEAFF.

This chain connects TRBV20-1 to TRBJ2-7; weak D call: TRBD2 (5 bases). The CDR3 covers 11 residues. Germline-derived CDR1 and CDR2 are DFQATT and SNEGSKA (reference sequence). Trimming left V 2 bases short and J 7 bases short, with 9 bases between. The CDR3 loop reads CSARSGGEQYF. The CDR3 bases are TGCAGTGCTAGATCAGGCGGGGAGCAGTACTTC.

This clonotype was picked up many times. The chain is built from TRBV4-2 and TRBJ2-7; 7 bases are shared with TRBD1. This CDR3 spans 15 amino acids. The V segment lost 4 bases and the J segment 1 base; nucleotides outside the gene matches: 7. Germline CDR1 is LGHNA and CDR2 is YNFKEQ. CDR3 sequence (DNA): TGTGCCAGCAGCCCCGAAAACAGGGGATCCTACGAGCAGTACTTC. As protein: CASSPENRGSYEQYF.

The rearrangement links TRBV18 to TRBJ2-1; D remains ambiguous. CDR1 and CDR2 from the germline V gene are KGHSH and LQKENI. V gave up 3 bases and J gave up 0 bases, with 6 bases separating them. The CDR3 consists of 14 residues. The CDR3 DNA sequence: TGTGCCAGCTCACCCCTGGACTCCTACAATGAGCAGTTCTTC. Translation: CASSPLDSYNEQFF.

This clonotype was detected only a few times. This chain uses TRBV6-1 with TRBJ2-2; 14 bases map to TRBD2. V shed 6 bases, J shed 2 bases, and the junction held 2 bases outside the gene matches. Germline lookup yields CDR1 MNHNS and CDR2 SASEGT. The CDR3 has 16 residues. The CDR3 nucleotides read TGTGCCAGCAGGGGACTAGCGGGAGTTAACACCGGGGAGCTGTTTTTT. It translates to CASRGLAGVNTGELFF.

This chain uses TRBV7-9 with TRBJ1-2, with D unclear. The V gene lost 1 base and the J gene lost 4 bases, with 7 bases spanning the gap. The CDR3 is 13 amino acids. CDR1 and CDR2 from the germline V gene are SEHNR and FQNEAQ (reference sequence). The CDR3 nucleotides read TGTGCCAGCAGCTTAGGAACCTCCTATGGCTACACCTTC. The encoded protein is CASSLGTSYGYTF.

The chain carries TRBV20-1 and TRBJ2-7; 14 bases agree with TRBD2. J gave up 2 bases and V 5 bases, and 5 bases lay outside the gene matches. This CDR3 region has 15 residues. Germline V CDR1 and CDR2: DFQATT, SNEGSKA (reference sequence). The CDR3, as DNA: TGCAGTGCTGACTCGGGACTAGCGGGAGCCTACGAGCAGTACTTC. Protein: CSADSGLAGAYEQYF.

This clonotype showed up just once. Its ends do not fully match the called genes, so a read error is possible. The chain recombines TRBV9 with TRBJ2-7; perhaps D is TRBD1 or TRBD2 (6 bases each). Per germline, CDR1 SGDLS and CDR2 YYNGEE. The CDR3 contains 14 residues. Here the CDR3 reads CASSVDQGRREQHF. The CDR3 DNA sequence: TGTGCCAGCAGCGTAGATCAGGGGAGGCGCGAGCAGCACTTC.

The CDR3 coding sequence is TGTGCCAGCAGCTTAGAGGTGAACACCGGGGAGCTGTTTTTT. Its translation: CASSLEVNTGELFF. The rearrangement links TRBV7-9 to TRBJ2-2, with D hard to call. The CDR3 has 14 residues. Germline-derived CDR1 and CDR2 are SEHNR and FQNEAQ (reference sequence). Trimming shortened V by 1 base and J by 1 base, and 4 bases separated the two germline ends. Variable domain in full (rest from reference TRBV7-9 and TRBJ2-2): DTGVSQNPRHKITKRGQNVTFRCDPISEHNRLYWYRQTLGQGPEFLTYFQNEAQLEKSRLLSDRFSAERPKGSFSTLEIQRTEQGDSAMYLCASSLEVNTGELFFGEGSRLTVL.

CDR3 residues: CASGQWNTEAFF. In nucleotides, the CDR3 is TGTGCCAGCGGACAGTGGAACACTGAAGCTTTCTTT. The genes are TRBV11-2 and TRBJ1-1; maybe TRBD1 (6 bases). Germline V CDR1 and CDR2: SGHAT, FQNNGV. This CDR3 spans 12 amino acids. Trimming shortened V by 8 bases and J by 1 base, and 8 bases separated the two germline ends.